The rows below give T cell receptor beta chains drawn from one sample of a study of T cells in Graves' hyperthyroidism and ophthalmopathy. Using its own MiXCR run on the multiplex PCR reads, TCRdb lists one record per CDR3 protein. The sample has about 640,000 distinct CDR3 sequences; under 25% are singletons. Sequences were obtained from blood. These receptors were taken from a man under 40 with Graves' ophthalmopathy. The CDR3 runs from the conserved cysteine through the conserved F or W. D genes are given only for firm matches. Clone sizes are given selectively: once, few, many, or a class where the clone is expanded.

clone_size	j_call	v_call	d_call	cdr3_aa	cdr3_nt
few	TRBJ2-6	TRBV7-9	TRBD1	CASSASGTELSGANVLTF	TGTGCCAGCAGCGCATCCGGGACAGAACTCTCTGGGGCCAACGTCCTGACTTTC
NA	TRBJ2-2	TRBV2	NA	CASSEGSDLPRVFF	TGTGCCAGCAGTGAAGGGAGTGACCTACCTAGGGTGTTTTTT
NA	TRBJ1-1	TRBV13	NA	CASSFPRELNTEAFF	TGTGCCAGCAGCTTTCCCAGGGAATTGAACACTGAAGCTTTCTTT
NA	TRBJ1-4	TRBV28	NA	CASSPWGNEKLFF	TGTGCCAGCAGTCCCTGGGGTAATGAAAAACTGTTTTTT
NA	TRBJ2-3	TRBV10-2	NA	CASSDGPGTDTQYF	TGCGCCAGCAGTGACGGGCCCGGCACAGATACGCAGTATTTT
few	TRBJ1-5	TRBV4-1	NA	CASSQVGPNNQPQHF	TGCGCCAGCAGCCAAGTAGGGCCAAACAATCAGCCCCAGCATTTT
few	TRBJ1-5	TRBV6-1	NA	CASSPTGQNQPQHF	TGTGCCAGCAGTCCGACAGGCCAAAATCAGCCCCAGCATTTT
few	TRBJ2-2	TRBV28	TRBD2	CASSLPTGRERVTGELFF	TGTGCCAGCAGTTTGCCGACGGGGCGGGAGCGGGTCACCGGGGAGCTGTTTTTT
NA	TRBJ2-1	TRBV20-1	TRBD2	CSARAQSGRYYNEQFF	TGCAGTGCTAGAGCCCAGAGCGGGAGGTACTACAATGAGCAGTTCTTC
many	TRBJ2-1	TRBV3-1	TRBD2	CASSPLAGGHNEQFF	TGTGCCAGCAGTCCGCTAGCGGGAGGTCACAATGAGCAGTTCTTC
few	TRBJ2-7	TRBV20-1	TRBD2	CSAPSVLAETYEQYF	TGCAGTGCTCCTTCTGTACTAGCGGAGACCTACGAGCAGTACTTC
many	TRBJ1-2	TRBV11-2	NA	CASSSGFNGYTF	TGTGCCAGCAGCTCTGGGTTCAATGGCTACACCTTC
NA	TRBJ1-2	TRBV27	TRBD1	CASSGQGDDHYGYTF	TGTGCCAGCAGTGGACAGGGGGACGATCACTATGGCTACACCTTC
NA	TRBJ1-6	TRBV11-2	NA	CASSLAWDNSPLHF	TGTGCCAGCAGCTTAGCGTGGGATAATTCACCCCTCCACTTT
few	TRBJ1-6	TRBV7-9	NA	CASSLEEASPLHF	TGTGCCAGCAGCTTGGAGGAGGCATCACCCCTCCACTTT
NA	TRBJ2-3	TRBV6-5	NA	CASSYSGFTDTQYF	TGTGCCAGCAGTTACTCAGGCTTCACAGATACGCAGTATTTT
NA	TRBJ2-2	TRBV20-1	NA	CSARATETGELFF	TGCAGTGCTAGAGCGACGGAGACCGGGGAGCTGTTTTTT
NA	TRBJ2-1	TRBV27	TRBD2	CASRGTSGKGDEQFF	TGTGCCAGCAGAGGGACTAGCGGGAAGGGCGATGAGCAGTTCTTC
many	TRBJ2-1	TRBV11-2	TRBD2	CASSSERERYEQFF	TGTGCCAGCAGCTCAGAGCGGGAGAGATATGAGCAGTTCTTC
few	TRBJ1-1	TRBV28	NA	CASSPKVGRNTEAFF	TGTGCCAGCAGTCCAAAGGTAGGGAGGAACACTGAAGCTTTCTTT
few	TRBJ2-7	TRBV15	NA	CATSRVPSDYEQYF	TGTGCCACCAGCAGAGTACCTAGCGACTACGAGCAGTACTTC
few	TRBJ1-2	TRBV10-1	NA	CASGHLQSLSTF	TGCGCCAGCGGACATTTACAGTCTCTATCCACCTTC
once	TRBJ2-3	TRBV27	NA	CASSPRALYTDTQYF	TGTGCCAGCAGCCCTCGGGCCCTTTACACAGATACGCAGTATTTT
many	TRBJ2-7	TRBV11-3	TRBD1	CASSQPGTGAIGEQYF	TGTGCCAGCAGCCAGCCAGGGACAGGGGCGATCGGCGAGCAGTACTTC
many	TRBJ2-3	TRBV27	TRBD2	CASSLEASGRTDTQYF	TGTGCCAGCAGTTTGGAAGCTAGCGGGAGAACAGATACGCAGTATTTT
NA	TRBJ2-5	TRBV28	NA	CASSLWGEPPETQYF	TGTGCCAGCAGTTTATGGGGGGAACCGCCTGAGACCCAGTACTTC
few	TRBJ2-7	TRBV5-1	TRBD1	CASSLGQGDYYEQYF	TGCGCCAGCAGCTTAGGACAGGGGGACTACTACGAGCAGTACTTC
NA	TRBJ2-7	TRBV15	TRBD1	CATSRFKTGMIDEQYF	TGTGCCACCAGCAGATTTAAGACAGGGATGATCGACGAGCAGTACTTC
NA	TRBJ2-5	TRBV6-1	TRBD2	CASRMAGGETKETQYF	TGTGCCAGCAGGATGGCGGGAGGGGAGACCAAAGAGACCCAGTACTTC
NA	TRBJ1-5	TRBV28	TRBD1	CASSPSRGTGFLQPQHF	TGTGCCAGCAGTCCCTCCCGGGGGACAGGTTTTCTTCAGCCCCAGCATTTT
many	TRBJ2-5	TRBV7-2	TRBD2	CASSPYEGLATKETQYF	TGTGCCAGCAGCCCGTACGAGGGACTAGCTACGAAAGAGACCCAGTACTTC
few	TRBJ1-1	TRBV18	TRBD1	CASTGQMNTEAFF	TGTGCCAGCACGGGACAGATGAACACTGAAGCTTTCTTT
few	TRBJ1-1	TRBV2	TRBD1	CASRGTGMNTEAFF	TGTGCCAGCAGAGGGACAGGTATGAACACTGAAGCTTTCTTT
many	TRBJ2-1	TRBV5-5	NA	CASSLGFAHNEQFF	TGTGCCAGCAGCTTGGGGTTCGCCCACAATGAGCAGTTCTTC
few	TRBJ2-7	TRBV4-2	TRBD1	CASSQDPGGRYEQYF	TGTGCCAGCAGCCAAGATCCAGGGGGCCGCTACGAGCAGTACTTC
NA	TRBJ2-3	TRBV19	TRBD2	CASSVSGGREFTDTQYF	TGTGCCAGTAGCGTCTCTGGCGGGAGGGAATTCACAGATACGCAGTATTTT
many	TRBJ2-7	TRBV3-1	NA	CASSHGAFREQYF	TGTGCCAGCAGCCATGGAGCGTTTAGGGAGCAGTACTTC
many	TRBJ1-3	TRBV30	NA	CAWRFYSGNTIYF	TGTGCCTGGAGATTCTACTCTGGAAACACCATATATTTT
many	TRBJ2-7	TRBV11-2	NA	CASCLWEPPYEQYF	TGTGCCAGCTGTCTTTGGGAGCCCCCCTACGAGCAGTACTTC
NA	TRBJ2-3	TRBV27	NA	CASSFSGQHTDTQYF	TGTGCCAGCAGTTTTTCTGGACAACACACAGATACGCAGTATTTT
NA	TRBJ2-2	TRBV19	TRBD1	CASSTSGTGATGELFF	TGTGCCAGTAGTACAAGCGGGACAGGGGCCACCGGGGAGCTGTTTTTT
many	TRBJ2-5	TRBV9	TRBD2	CASSVGNSGRDTKETQYF	TGTGCCAGCAGCGTAGGTAATAGCGGGAGAGACACTAAAGAGACCCAGTACTTC
many	TRBJ2-7	TRBV2	TRBD1	CASSYGTGGFEQYF	TGTGCCAGCAGTTACGGGACAGGGGGCTTCGAGCAGTACTTC
many	TRBJ1-1	TRBV14	NA	CASSRVSGTEAFF	TGTGCCAGCAGCCGGGTCAGTGGGACTGAAGCTTTCTTT
NA	TRBJ1-1	TRBV20-1	TRBD1	CSARGDRGPTEAFF	TGCAGTGCTAGAGGAGACAGGGGGCCAACTGAAGCTTTCTTT
NA	TRBJ1-6	TRBV6-1	NA	CASSYSGLDNSPLHF	TGTGCCAGCAGTTACAGTGGACTCGATAATTCACCCCTCCACTTT
NA	TRBJ1-3	TRBV30	NA	CAWSGQVPGNTIYF	TGTGCCTGGAGTGGACAGGTACCTGGAAACACCATATATTTT
few	TRBJ2-3	TRBV20-1	TRBD2	CSARGTSDTQYF	TGCAGTGCTAGGGGGACTAGCGATACGCAGTATTTT